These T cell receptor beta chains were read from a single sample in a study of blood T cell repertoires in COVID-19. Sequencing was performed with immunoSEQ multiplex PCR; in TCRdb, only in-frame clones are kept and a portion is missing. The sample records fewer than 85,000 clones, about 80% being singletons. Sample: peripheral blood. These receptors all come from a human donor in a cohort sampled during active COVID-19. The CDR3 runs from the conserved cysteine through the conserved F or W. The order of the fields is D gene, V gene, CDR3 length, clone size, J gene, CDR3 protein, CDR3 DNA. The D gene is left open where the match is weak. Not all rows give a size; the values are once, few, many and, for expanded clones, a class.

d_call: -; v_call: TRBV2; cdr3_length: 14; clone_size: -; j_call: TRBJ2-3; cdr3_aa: CASRPQTGWGTQYF; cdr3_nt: TGTGCCAGCAGGCCTCAGACAGGATGGGGTACGCAGTATTTT
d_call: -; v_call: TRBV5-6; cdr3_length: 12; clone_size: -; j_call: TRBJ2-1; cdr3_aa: CASSFGAREQFF; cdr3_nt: TGTGCCAGCAGCTTCGGCGCTAGGGAGCAGTTCTTC
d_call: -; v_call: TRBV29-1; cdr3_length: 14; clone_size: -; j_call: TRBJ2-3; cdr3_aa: CSVRGGETTDTQYF; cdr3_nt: TGCAGCGTCCGAGGGGGGGAGACCACAGATACGCAGTATTTT
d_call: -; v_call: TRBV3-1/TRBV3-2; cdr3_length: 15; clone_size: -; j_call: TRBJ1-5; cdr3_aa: CASSRTDSSNQPQHF; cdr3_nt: TGTGCCAGCAGCCGCACAGATTCTAGCAATCAGCCCCAGCATTTT
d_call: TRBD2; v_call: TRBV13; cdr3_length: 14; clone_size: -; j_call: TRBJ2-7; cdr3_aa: CASSTTSGGYEQYF; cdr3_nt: TGTGCCAGCAGCACCACTAGCGGGGGCTACGAGCAGTACTTC
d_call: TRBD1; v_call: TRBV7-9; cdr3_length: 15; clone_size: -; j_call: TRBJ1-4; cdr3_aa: CASSSLGTGLAKLFF; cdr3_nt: TGTGCCAGCAGTTCGCTCGGGACAGGGTTGGCAAAACTGTTTTTT
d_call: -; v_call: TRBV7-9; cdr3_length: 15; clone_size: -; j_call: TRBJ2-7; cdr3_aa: CASSLLQGMTYEQYF; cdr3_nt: TGTGCCAGCAGCTTACTTCAGGGGATGACCTACGAGCAGTACTTC
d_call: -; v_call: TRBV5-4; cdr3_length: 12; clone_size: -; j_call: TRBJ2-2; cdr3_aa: CASTANTGELFF; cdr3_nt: TGTGCCAGCACAGCGAACACCGGGGAGCTGTTTTTT
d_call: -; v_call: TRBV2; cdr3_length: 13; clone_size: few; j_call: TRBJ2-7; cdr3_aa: CASRSPSSYEQYF; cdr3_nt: TGTGCCAGCAGGAGCCCTAGCTCCTACGAGCAGTACTTC
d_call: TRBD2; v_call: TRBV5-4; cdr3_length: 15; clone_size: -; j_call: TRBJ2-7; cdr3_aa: CASSKTGGSTYEQYF; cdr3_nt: TGTGCCAGCAGCAAAACGGGGGGGTCCACCTACGAGCAGTACTTC
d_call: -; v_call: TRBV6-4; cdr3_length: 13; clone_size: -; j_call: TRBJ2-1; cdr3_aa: CASSDGGSGEQFF; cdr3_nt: TGTGCCAGCAGTGACGGGGGGTCAGGTGAGCAGTTCTTC
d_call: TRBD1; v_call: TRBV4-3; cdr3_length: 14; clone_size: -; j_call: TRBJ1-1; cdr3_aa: CASSQGRGTEEAFF; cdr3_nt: TGCGCCAGCAGCCAAGGGAGGGGGACAGAGGAAGCTTTCTTT
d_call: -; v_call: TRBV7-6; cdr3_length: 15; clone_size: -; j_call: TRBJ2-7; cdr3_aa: CASSLAPGLSYEQYF; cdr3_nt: TGTGCCAGCAGCTTAGCGCCGGGATTGTCCTACGAGCAGTACTTC
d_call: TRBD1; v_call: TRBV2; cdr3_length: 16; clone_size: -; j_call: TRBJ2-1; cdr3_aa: CASREKGASYYNEQFF; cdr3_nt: TGTGCCAGCAGGGAAAAGGGGGCTTCGTACTACAATGAGCAGTTCTTC
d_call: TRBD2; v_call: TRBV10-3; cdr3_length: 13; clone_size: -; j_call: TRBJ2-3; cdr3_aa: CAVTSGETDTQYF; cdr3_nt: TGTGCCGTGACTAGCGGGGAAACAGATACGCAGTATTTT
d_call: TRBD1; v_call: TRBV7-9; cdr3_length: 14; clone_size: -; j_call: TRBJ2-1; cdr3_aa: CASSSGQGAHEQFF; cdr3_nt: TGTGCCAGCTCCTCCGGACAGGGGGCGCATGAGCAGTTCTTC
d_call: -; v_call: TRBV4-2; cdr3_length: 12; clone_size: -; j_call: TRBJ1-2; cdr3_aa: CASSHWGDGYTF; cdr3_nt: TGTGCCAGCAGCCATTGGGGGGACGGCTACACCTTC
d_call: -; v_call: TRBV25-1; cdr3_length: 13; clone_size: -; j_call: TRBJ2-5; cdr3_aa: CASSDSSQETQYF; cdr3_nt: TGTGCCAGCAGTGACTCCTCCCAAGAGACCCAGTACTTC
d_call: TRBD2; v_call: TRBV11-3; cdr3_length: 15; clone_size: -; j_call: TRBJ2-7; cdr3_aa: CASSLGAGSSYEQYF; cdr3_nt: TGTGCCAGCAGCTTAGGAGCGGGGAGCTCCTACGAGCAGTACTTC
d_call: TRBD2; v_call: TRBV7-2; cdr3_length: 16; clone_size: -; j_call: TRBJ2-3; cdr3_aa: CASSLTSGGGGDTQYF; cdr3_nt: TGTGCCAGCAGCCTTACTAGCGGGGGCGGCGGAGATACGCAGTATTTT
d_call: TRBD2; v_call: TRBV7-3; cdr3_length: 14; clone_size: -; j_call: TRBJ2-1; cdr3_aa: CASSLSGADNEQFF; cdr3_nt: TGTGCCAGCAGCCTTAGCGGGGCAGACAATGAGCAGTTCTTC
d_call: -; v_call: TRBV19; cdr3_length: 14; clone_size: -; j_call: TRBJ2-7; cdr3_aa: CATRSGDTSYEQYF; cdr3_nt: TGTGCCACCCGAAGTGGGGACACCTCCTACGAGCAGTACTTC
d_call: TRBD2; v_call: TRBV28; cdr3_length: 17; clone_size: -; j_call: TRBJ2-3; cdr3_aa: CASSLIWRGGNTDTQYF; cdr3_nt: TGTGCCAGCAGTTTGATTTGGCGGGGGGGGAACACAGATACGCAGTATTTT
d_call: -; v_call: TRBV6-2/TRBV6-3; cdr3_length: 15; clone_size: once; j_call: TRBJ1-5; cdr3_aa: CASSYRGNSNQPQHF; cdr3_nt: TGTGCCAGCAGTTATCGCGGCAATAGCAATCAGCCCCAGCATTTT
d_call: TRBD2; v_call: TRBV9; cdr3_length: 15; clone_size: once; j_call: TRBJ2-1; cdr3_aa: CASSPGPTSRNEQFF; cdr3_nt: TGTGCCAGCAGCCCGGGACCGACTAGCCGCAATGAGCAGTTCTTC
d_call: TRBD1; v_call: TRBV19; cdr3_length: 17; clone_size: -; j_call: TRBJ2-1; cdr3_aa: CASSIDYLGQGNNEQFF; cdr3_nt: TGTGCCAGTAGTATAGATTATTTGGGACAGGGGAACAATGAGCAGTTCTTC
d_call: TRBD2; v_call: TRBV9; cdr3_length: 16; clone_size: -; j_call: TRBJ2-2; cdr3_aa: CASSATGGTAAGELFF; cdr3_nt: TGTGCCAGCAGCGCGACGGGGGGGACCGCGGCCGGGGAGCTGTTTTTT
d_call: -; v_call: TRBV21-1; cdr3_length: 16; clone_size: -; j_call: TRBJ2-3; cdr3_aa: CASSKGPGTYTDTQYF; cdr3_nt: TGTGCCAGCAGCAAAGGCCCAGGGACATACACAGATACGCAGTATTTT
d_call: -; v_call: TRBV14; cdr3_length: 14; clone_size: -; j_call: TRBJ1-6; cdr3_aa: CASSQDRGNSPLHF; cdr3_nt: TGTGCCAGCAGCCAAGATAGAGGAAATTCACCCCTCCACTTT
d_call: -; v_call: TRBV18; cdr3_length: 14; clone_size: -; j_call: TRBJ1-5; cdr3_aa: CASSPTEINQPQHF; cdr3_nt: TGTGCCAGCTCACCGACAGAGATCAATCAGCCCCAGCATTTT
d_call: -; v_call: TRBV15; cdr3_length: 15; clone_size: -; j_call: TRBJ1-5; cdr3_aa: CATSRDLWVGGPQHF; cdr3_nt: TGTGCCACCAGCAGAGATCTATGGGTCGGGGGGCCCCAGCATTTT
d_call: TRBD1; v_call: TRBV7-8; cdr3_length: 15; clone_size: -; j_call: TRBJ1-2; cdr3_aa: CASSTETGRYYGYTF; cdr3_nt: TGTGCCAGCAGCACAGAGACAGGGCGTTACTATGGCTACACCTTC
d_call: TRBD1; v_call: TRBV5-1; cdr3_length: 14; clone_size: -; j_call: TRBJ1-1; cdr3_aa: CASSLDRGNTEAFF; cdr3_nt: TGCGCCAGCAGCCTGGACAGGGGGAACACTGAAGCTTTCTTT
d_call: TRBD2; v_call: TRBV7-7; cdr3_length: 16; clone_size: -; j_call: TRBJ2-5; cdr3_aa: CASSPSGGGGQETQYF; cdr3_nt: TGTGCCAGCAGCCCATCCGGGGGGGGAGGGCAAGAGACCCAGTACTTC
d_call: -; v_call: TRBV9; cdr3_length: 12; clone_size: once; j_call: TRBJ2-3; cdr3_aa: CASSDGVDTQYF; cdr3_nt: TGTGCCAGCAGCGACGGGGTAGATACGCAGTATTTT
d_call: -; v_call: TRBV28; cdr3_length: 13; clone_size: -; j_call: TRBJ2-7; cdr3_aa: CATYATSSYEQYF; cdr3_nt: TGTGCCACTTATGCCACGAGCTCCTACGAGCAGTACTTC
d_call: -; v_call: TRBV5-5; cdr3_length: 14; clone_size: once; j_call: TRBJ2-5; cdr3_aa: CASSLGATQETQYF; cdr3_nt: TGTGCCAGCAGCTTGGGGGCAACCCAAGAGACCCAGTACTTC
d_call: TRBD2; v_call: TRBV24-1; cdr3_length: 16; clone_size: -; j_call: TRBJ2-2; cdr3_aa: CATSESLAGGAGELFF; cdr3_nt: TGTGCCACCAGTGAATCCCTAGCGGGGGGTGCCGGGGAGCTGTTTTTT
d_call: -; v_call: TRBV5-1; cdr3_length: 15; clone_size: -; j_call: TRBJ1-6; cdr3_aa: CASSPGEGYNSPLHF; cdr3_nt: TGCGCCAGCAGCCCCGGGGAGGGCTATAATTCACCCCTCCACTTT
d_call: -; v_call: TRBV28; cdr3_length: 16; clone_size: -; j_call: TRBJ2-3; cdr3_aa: CASSFMSRGTTDTQYF; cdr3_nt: TGTGCCAGCAGTTTCATGAGTCGGGGTACCACAGATACGCAGTATTTT
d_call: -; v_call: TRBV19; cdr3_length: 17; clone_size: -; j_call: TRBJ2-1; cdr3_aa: CASSLTQGTSSYNEQFF; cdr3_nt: TGTGCCAGTAGCCTCACCCAGGGAACAAGTTCCTACAATGAGCAGTTCTTC
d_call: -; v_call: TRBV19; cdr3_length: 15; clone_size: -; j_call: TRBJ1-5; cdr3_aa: CASSTTGLSNQPQHF; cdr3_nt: TGTGCCAGTAGCACAACAGGGCTTAGCAATCAGCCCCAGCATTTT
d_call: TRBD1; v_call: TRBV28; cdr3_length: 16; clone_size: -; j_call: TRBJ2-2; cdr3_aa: CASSSLRTGITGELFF; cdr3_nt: TGTGCCAGCAGCTCGCTGCGGACAGGGATTACCGGGGAGCTGTTTTTT
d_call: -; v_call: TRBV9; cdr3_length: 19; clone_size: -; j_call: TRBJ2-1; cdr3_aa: CASSVAGGGLGRSYNEQFF; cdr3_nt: TGTGCCAGCAGCGTAGCGGGGGGCGGGCTTGGCCGCTCCTACAATGAGCAGTTCTTC
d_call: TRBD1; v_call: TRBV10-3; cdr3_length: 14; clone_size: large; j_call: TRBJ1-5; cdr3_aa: CASSTGDSNQPQHF; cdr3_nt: TGTGCCTCGTCGACAGGGGATAGCAATCAGCCCCAGCATTTT
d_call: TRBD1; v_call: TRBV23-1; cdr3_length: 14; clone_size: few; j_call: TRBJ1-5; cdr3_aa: CASSQGQLTQPQHF; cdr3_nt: TGCGCCAGCAGTCAGGGACAGTTGACTCAGCCCCAGCATTTT
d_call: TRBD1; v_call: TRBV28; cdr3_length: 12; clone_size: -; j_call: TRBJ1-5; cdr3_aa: CATDRGNQPQHF; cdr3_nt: TGTGCCACGGACAGGGGCAATCAGCCCCAGCATTTT
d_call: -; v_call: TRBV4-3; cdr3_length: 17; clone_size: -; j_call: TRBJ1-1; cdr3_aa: CASSQDTGNNRNTEAFF; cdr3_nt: TGCGCCAGCAGCCAAGACACAGGCAATAACCGGAACACTGAAGCTTTCTTT
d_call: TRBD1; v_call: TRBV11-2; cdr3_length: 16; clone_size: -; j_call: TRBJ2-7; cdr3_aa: CASSLARTGGLYEQYF; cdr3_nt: TGTGCCAGCAGCTTAGCACGGACAGGGGGATTATACGAGCAGTACTTC
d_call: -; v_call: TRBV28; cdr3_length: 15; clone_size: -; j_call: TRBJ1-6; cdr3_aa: CASSPNPGGDSPLHF; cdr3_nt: TGTGCCAGCAGTCCGAACCCGGGGGGAGACTCACCCCTCCACTTT
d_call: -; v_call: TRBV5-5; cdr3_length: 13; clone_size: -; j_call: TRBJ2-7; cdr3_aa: CASSLAESYEQYF; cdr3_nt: TGTGCCAGCAGCTTGGCCGAGAGTTACGAGCAGTACTTC
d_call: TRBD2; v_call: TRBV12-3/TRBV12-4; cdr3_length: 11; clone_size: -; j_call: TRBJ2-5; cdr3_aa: CASSKGLGEYF; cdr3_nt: TGTGCCAGCAGTAAGGGACTAGGCGAGTACTTC
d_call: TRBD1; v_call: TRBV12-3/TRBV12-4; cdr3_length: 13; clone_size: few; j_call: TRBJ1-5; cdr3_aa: CASSSGQNQPQHF; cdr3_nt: TGTGCCAGCAGTTCGGGACAGAATCAGCCCCAGCATTTT
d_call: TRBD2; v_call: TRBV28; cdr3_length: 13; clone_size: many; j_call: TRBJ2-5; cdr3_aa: CASRLAGGETQYF; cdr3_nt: TGTGCCTCCCGGTTGGCGGGGGGAGAGACCCAGTACTTC